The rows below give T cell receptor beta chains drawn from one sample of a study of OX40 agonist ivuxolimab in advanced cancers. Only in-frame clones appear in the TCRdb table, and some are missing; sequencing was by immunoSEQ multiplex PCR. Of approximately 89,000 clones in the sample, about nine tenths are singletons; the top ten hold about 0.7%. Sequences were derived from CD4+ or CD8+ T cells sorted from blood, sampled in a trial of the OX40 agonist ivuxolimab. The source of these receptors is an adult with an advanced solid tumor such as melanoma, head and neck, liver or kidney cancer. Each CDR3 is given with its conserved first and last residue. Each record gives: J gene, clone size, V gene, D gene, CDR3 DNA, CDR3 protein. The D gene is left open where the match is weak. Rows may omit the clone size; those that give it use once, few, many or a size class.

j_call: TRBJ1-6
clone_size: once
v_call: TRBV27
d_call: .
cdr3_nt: TGTGCCAGCAGCCGACGGTGGGATAGAATATATAATTCACCCCTCCACTTT
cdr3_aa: CASSRRWDRIYNSPLHF

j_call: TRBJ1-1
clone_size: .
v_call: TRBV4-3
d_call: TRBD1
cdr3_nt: TGCGCCAGCAGCCCGGACAGGGGCCCCCTGAACACTGAAGCTTTCTTT
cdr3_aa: CASSPDRGPLNTEAFF

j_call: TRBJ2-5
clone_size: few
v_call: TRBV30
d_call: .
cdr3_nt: TGTGCCTGGCAAGCAGGGGCCCAAGAGACCCAGTACTTC
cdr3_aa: CAWQAGAQETQYF

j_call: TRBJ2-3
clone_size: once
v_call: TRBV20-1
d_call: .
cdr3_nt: TGCAGTTCTGGGGCCCCAGATACGCAGTATTTT
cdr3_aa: CSSGAPDTQYF

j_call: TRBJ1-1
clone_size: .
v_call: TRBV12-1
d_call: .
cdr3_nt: TGTGCCAGCAGCTTTGCCGGGACAGGGCACACTGAAGCTTTCTTT
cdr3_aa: CASSFAGTGHTEAFF

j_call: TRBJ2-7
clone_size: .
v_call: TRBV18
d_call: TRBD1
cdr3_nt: TGTGCCAGCTCACCAGTAACAGGGGAATACGAGCAGTACTTC
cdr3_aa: CASSPVTGEYEQYF

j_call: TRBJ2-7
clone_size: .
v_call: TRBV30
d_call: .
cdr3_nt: TGTGCCTGGACTACTAGTTCCTACGAGCAGTACTTC
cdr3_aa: CAWTTSSYEQYF

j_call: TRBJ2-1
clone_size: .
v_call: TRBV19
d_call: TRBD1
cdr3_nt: TGTGCCAGTAGTGCCGGGACAGGGGGCCTAAATGAGCAGTTCTTC
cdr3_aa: CASSAGTGGLNEQFF

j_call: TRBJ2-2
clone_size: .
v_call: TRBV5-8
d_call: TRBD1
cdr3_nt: TGTGCCAGCAGCACGGACAGGGGGCGCGTCACCGGGGAGCTGTTTTTT
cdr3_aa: CASSTDRGRVTGELFF

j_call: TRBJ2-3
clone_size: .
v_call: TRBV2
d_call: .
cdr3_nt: TGTGCCAGCAGTGCCACCCCGGGTAGCACAGATACGCAGTATTTT
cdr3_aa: CASSATPGSTDTQYF

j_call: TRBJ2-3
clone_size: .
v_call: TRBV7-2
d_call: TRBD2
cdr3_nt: TGTGCCAGCAGCTATAACTCAGCGGGGGTGGAGGGTACGCAGTATTTT
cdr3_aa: CASSYNSAGVEGTQYF

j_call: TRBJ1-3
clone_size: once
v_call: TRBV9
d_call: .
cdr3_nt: TGTGCCAGCAGCGTGTTTACCGGGAGCTACTCTGGAAACACCATATATTTT
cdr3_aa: CASSVFTGSYSGNTIYF

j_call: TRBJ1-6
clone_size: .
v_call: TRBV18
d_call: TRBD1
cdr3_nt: TGTGCCAGCTCGTCGACAGGGGCAGCGGATTCACCCCTCCACTTT
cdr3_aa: CASSSTGAADSPLHF

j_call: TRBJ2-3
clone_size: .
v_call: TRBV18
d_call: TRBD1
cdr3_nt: TGTGCCAGCTCACCACCCGGGACAGGAAGCACAGATACGCAGTATTTT
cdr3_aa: CASSPPGTGSTDTQYF

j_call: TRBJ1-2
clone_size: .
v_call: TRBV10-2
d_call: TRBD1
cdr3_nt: TGCGCCAGCAGTGACGACAGGGGAAACTATGGCTACACCTTC
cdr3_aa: CASSDDRGNYGYTF

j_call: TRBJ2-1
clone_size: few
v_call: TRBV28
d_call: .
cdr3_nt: TGTGCCGCGACCAGGGGAGATTATATAACCTACAATGAGCAGTTCTTC
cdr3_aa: CAATRGDYITYNEQFF

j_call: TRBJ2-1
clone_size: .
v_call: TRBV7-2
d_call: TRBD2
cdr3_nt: TGTGCCAGCAGCCTCGGACTAGTCGTGAATGAGCAGTTCTTC
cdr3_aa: CASSLGLVVNEQFF

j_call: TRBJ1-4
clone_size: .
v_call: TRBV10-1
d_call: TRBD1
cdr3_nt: TGCGCCAGCAGTGCAGGGGGCCGTGCAACTAATGAAAAACTGTTTTTT
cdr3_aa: CASSAGGRATNEKLFF

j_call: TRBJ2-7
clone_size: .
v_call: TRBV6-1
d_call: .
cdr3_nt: TGTGCCAGCAGTGAAGCGCACCGAGAATACGAGCAGTACTTC
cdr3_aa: CASSEAHREYEQYF

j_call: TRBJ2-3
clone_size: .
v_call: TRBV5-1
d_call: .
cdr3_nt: TGCGCCAGCAGCTTTGACGGGGTCCCCACAGATACGCAGTATTTT
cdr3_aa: CASSFDGVPTDTQYF

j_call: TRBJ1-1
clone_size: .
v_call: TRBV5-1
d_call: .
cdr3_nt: TGCGCCAGCAGCACGGGGGCGACGTCTTTGGAAGCTTTCTTT
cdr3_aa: CASSTGATSLEAFF

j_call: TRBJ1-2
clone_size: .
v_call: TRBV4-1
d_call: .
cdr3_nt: TGCGCCAGCAGCCGAAAAGCTCCCCCCCCCGGACAGCCGGGAGGGTATGGCTACACCTTC
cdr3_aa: CASSRKAPPPGQPGGYGYTF

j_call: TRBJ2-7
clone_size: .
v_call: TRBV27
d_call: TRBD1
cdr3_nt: TGTGCCAGCAGAACGACAGGGCCCGAGCAGTACTTC
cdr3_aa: CASRTTGPEQYF

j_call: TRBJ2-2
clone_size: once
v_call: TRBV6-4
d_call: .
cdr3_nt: TGTGCCAGCAGTGAATCTGGGACCGGGGAGCTGTTTTTT
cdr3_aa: CASSESGTGELFF

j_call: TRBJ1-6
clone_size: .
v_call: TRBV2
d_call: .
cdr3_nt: TGTGCCAGCGGGGCTGATCTAACTAATTCACCCCTCCACTTT
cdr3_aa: CASGADLTNSPLHF

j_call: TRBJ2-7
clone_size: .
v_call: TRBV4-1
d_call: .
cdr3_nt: TGCGCCAGCAGCCAAGGAACAGGACAGTCGGCCTACGAGCAGTACTTC
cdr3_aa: CASSQGTGQSAYEQYF

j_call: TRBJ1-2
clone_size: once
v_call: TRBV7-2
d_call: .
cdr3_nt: TGTGCCAGCAGCTCCTTCCGGGACGGTGGCTACACCTTC
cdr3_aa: CASSSFRDGGYTF

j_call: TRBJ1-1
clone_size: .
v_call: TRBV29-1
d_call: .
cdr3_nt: TGCAGCGTTGGTGGAGGGCGCGCCATGAACACTGAAGCTTTCTTT
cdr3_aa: CSVGGGRAMNTEAFF